This T cell receptor beta chain was documented in a study of blood T cell repertoires in COVID-19. The protocol was immunoSEQ multiplex PCR, while the TCRdb copy is restricted to in-frame clones and leaves out a portion. The sample consists of tens of thousands of clones, roughly four fifths of them appearing once. The receptor's source is a man aged 30 to 39 with COVID-19, enrolled during active disease. The source material was peripheral blood.

CDR3 sequence (DNA): TGTGCCAGCAGTCTTAACGCGGTCTCCTACAATGAGCAGTTCTTC. Residues: CASSLNAVSYNEQFF. The chain carries TRBV5-4 and TRBJ2-1; D is unclear. The CDR3 totals 15 residues. V lost 5 bases and J lost 0, with 12 bases in between. CDR1 and CDR2 from the germline V gene are SGHNT and YYREEE (reference sequence).